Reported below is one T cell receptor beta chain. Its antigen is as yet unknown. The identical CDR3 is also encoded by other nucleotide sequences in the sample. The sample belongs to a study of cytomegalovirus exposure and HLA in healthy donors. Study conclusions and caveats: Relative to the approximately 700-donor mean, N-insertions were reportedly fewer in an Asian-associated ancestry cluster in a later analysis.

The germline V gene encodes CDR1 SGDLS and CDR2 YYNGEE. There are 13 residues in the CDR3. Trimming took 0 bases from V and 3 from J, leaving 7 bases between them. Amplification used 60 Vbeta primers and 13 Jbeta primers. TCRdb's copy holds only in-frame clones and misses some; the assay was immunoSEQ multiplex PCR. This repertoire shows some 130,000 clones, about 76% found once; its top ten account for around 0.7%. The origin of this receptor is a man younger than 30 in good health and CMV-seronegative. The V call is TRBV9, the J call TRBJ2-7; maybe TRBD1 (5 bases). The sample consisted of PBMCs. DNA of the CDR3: TGTGCCAGCAGCGTAGACCAGGGCTACGAGCAGTACTTC. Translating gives CASSVDQGYEQYF.